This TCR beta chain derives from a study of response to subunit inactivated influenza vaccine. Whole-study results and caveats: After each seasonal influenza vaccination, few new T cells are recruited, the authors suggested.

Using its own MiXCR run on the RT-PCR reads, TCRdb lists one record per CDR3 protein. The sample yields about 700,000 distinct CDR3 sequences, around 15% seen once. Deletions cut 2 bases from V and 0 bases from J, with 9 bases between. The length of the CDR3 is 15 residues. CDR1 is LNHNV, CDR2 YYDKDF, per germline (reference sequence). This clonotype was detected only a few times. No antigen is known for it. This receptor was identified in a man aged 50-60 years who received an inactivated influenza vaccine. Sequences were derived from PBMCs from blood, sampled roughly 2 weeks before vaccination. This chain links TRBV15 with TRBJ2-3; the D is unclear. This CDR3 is CATSRLPTSTDTQYF. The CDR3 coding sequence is TGTGCCACCAGCAGACTACCAACTAGCACAGATACGCAGTATTTT. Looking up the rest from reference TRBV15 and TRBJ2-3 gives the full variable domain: DAMVIQNPRYQVTQFGKPVTLSCSQTLNHNVMYWYQQKSSQAPKLLFHYYDKDFNNEADTPDNFQSRRPNTSFCFLDIRSPGLGDTAMYLCATSRLPTSTDTQYFGPGTRLTVL.